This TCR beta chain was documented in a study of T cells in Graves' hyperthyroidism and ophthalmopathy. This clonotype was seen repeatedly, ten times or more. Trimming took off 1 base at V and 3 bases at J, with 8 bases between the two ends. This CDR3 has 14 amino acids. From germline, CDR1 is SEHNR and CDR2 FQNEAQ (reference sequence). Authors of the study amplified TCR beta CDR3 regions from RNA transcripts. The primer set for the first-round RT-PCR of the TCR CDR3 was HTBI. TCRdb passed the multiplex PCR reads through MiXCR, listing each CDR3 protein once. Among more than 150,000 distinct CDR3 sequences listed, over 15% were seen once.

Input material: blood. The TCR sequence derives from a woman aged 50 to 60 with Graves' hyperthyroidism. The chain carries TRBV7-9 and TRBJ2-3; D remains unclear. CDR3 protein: CASSLVQLTDTQYF. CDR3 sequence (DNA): TGTGCCAGCAGCTTAGTTCAGCTTACAGATACGCAGTATTTT.